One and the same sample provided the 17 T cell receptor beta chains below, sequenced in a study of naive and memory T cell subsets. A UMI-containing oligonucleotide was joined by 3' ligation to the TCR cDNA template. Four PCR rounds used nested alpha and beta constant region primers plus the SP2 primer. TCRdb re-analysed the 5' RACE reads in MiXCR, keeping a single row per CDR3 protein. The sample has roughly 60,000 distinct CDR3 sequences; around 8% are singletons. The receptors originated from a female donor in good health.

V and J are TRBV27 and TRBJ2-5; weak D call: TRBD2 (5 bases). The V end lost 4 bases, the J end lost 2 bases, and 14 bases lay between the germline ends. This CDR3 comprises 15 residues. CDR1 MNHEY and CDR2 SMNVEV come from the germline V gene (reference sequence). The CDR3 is CASSSPLSGQETQYF. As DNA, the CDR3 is TGTGCCAGCAGTTCTCCCCTCAGCGGTCAAGAGACCCAGTACTTC.

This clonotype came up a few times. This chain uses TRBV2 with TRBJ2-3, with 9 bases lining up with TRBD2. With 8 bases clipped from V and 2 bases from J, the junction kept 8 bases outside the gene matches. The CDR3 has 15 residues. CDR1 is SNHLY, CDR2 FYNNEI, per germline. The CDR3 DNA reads TGTGCCAGCGGAGGCGGGAGGGCAAACACAGATACGCAGTATTTT. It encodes CASGGGRANTDTQYF.

In DNA form, the CDR3 reads TGCGCCAGCAGCTTGCTCGGGACTACCCAAGAGACCCAGTACTTC. This encodes CASSLLGTTQETQYF. This chain links TRBV5-1 with TRBJ2-5; 7 bases are shared with TRBD2. This CDR3 spans 15 amino acids. V lost 1 base, J lost 1 base, and 4 bases stayed unmatched. The germline CDR1 and CDR2 sequences are SGHRS and YFSETQ.

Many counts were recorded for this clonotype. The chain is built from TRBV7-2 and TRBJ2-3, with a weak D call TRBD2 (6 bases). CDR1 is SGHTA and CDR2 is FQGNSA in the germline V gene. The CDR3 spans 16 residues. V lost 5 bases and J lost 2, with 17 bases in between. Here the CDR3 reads CASSLGLTTPTDTQYF. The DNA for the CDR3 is TGTGCCAGCAGCCTGGGACTCACAACCCCCACAGATACGCAGTATTTT. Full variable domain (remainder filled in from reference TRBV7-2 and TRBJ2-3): GAGVSQSPSNKVTEKGKDVELRCDPISGHTALYWYRQSLGQGLEFLIYFQGNSAPDKSGLPSDRFSAERTGGSVSTLTIQRTQQEDSAVYLCASSLGLTTPTDTQYFGPGTRLTVL.

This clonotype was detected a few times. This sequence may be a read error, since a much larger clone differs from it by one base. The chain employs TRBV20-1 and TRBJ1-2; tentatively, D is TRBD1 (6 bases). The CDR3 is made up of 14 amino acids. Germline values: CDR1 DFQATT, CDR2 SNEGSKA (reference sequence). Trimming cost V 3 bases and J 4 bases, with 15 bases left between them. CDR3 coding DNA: TGCAGTGCTAGGTCGGTACAGGGACGCTATGGCTACACCTTC. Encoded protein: CSARSVQGRYGYTF.

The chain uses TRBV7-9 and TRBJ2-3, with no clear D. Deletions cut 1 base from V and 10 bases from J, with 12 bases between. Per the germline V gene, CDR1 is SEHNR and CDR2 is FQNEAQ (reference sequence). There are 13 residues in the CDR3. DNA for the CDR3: TGTGCCAGCAGCTTAGATCCGGATTGTGCGCAGTATTTT. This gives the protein CASSLDPDCAQYF.

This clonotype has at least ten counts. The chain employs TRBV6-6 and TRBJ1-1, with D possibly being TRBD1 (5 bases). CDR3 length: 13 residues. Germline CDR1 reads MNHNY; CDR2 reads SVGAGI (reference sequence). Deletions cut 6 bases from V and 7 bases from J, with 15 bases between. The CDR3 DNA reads TGTGCCAGCAGCCCAGACAGTCCCAATGAAGCTTTCTTT. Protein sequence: CASSPDSPNEAFF.

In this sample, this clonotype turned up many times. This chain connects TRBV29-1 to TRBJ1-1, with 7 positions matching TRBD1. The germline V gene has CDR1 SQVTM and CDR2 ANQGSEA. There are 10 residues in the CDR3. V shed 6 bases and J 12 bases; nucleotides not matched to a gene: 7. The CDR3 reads CSVGGTEPFF. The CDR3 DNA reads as TGCAGCGTCGGAGGGACAGAGCCTTTCTTT. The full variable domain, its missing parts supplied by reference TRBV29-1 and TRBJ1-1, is SAVISQKPSRDICQRGTSLTIQCQVDSQVTMMFWYRQQPGQSLTLIATANQGSEATYESGFVIDKFPISRPNLTFSTLTVSNMSPEDSSIYLCSVGGTEPFFGQGTRLTVV.

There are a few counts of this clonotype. CDR3 residues: CASSPNRDQPQHF. DNA for the CDR3: TGTGCCAGCTCACCAAACAGAGATCAGCCCCAGCATTTT. The rearrangement links TRBV18 to TRBJ1-5; D remains ambiguous. The CDR3 contains 13 residues. Trimming cost V 2 bases and J 5 bases, with 7 bases left between them. The germline V gene encodes CDR1 KGHSH and CDR2 LQKENI.

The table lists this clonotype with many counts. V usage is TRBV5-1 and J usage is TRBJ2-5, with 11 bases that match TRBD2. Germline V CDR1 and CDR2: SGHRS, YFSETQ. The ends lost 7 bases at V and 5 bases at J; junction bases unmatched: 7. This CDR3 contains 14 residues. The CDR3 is CASESSGGSETQYF. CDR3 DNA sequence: TGCGCCAGCGAATCTAGCGGGGGGTCGGAGACCCAGTACTTC.

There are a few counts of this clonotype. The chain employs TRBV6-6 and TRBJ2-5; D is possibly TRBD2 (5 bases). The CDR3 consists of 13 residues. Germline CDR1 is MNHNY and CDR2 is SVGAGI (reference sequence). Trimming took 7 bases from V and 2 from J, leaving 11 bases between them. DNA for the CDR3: TGTGCCAGCAACGAGAGACTACAAGAGACCCAGTACTTC. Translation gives CASNERLQETQYF.

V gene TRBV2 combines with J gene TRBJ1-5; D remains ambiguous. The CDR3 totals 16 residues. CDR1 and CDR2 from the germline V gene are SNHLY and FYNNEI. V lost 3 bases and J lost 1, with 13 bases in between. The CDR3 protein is CASSDRTRGSNQPQHF. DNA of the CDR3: TGTGCCAGCAGTGACCGAACTAGAGGGAGCAATCAGCCCCAGCATTTT.

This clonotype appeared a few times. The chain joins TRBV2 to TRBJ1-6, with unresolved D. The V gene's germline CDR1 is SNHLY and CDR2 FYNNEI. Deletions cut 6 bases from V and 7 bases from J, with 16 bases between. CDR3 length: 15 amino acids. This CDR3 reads CASRSNVQLNSPLHF. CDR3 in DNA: TGTGCCAGCAGATCGAATGTACAGTTGAATTCACCCCTCCACTTT.

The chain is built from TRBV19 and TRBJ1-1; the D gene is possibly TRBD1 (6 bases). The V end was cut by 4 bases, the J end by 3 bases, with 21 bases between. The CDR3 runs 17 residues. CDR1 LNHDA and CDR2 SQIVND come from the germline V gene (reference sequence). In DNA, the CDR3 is TGTGCCAGTAGTAGCGGAGGCGCAGGGGCTGGCTACACTGAAGCTTTCTTT. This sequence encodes CASSSGGAGAGYTEAFF.

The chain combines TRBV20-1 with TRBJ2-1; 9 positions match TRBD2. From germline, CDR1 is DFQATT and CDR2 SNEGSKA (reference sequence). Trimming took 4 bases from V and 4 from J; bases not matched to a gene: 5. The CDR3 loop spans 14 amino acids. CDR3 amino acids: CSATRGGLYNEQFF. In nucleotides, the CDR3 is TGCAGTGCTACGCGGGGGGGCTTGTACAATGAGCAGTTCTTC.

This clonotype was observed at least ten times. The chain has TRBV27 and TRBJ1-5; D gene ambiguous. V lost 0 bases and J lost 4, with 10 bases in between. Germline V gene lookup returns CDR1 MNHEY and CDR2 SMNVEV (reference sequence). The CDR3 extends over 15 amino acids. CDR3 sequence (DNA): TGTGCCAGCAGTTTATCACAACAAAATAATCAGCCCCAGCATTTT. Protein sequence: CASSLSQQNNQPQHF.

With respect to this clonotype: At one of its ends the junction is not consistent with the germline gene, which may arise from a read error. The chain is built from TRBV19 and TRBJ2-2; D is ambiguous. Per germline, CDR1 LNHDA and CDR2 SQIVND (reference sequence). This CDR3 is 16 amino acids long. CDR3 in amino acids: CASSLRRIENSGELFF. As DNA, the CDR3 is TGTGCCAGTAGCCTACGGCGGATCGAGAACTCCGGGGAGCTGTTTTTT.